A selection of T cell receptor beta chains follows, all from one sample in a study of cytomegalovirus exposure and HLA in healthy donors. This table comes from immunoSEQ multiplex PCR, and its TCRdb copy is limited to in-frame clones, with some not included. The table lists about 200,000 clones, 75% to 85% of them singletons. Sequenced: PBMCs. The receptors were gathered from a woman aged 50 to 65 in good health and CMV-seronegative. Both conserved end residues are part of each CDR3. The order of the fields is V gene, clone size, D gene, J gene, CDR3 DNA, CDR3 protein. A D gene is named only where the DNA matches it firmly. The size field is filled for only some rows; it gives once, few, many or a size class.

v_gene: TRBV15; abundance: NA; d_gene: TRBD1; j_gene: TRBJ2-1; CDR3nt: TGTGCCACCTCCCGGGACAGGAGCTCCTACAATGAGCAGTTCTTC; CDR3aa: CATSRDRSSYNEQFF
v_gene: TRBV19; abundance: NA; d_gene: NA; j_gene: TRBJ2-7; CDR3nt: TGTGCCAGTAGTAGTGGGAGGTTGGCGGGCGAGCAGTACTTC; CDR3aa: CASSSGRLAGEQYF
v_gene: TRBV7-9; abundance: NA; d_gene: NA; j_gene: TRBJ2-7; CDR3nt: TGTGCCAGCAGCTTAGACGGGGACTCCTACGAGCAGTACTTC; CDR3aa: CASSLDGDSYEQYF
v_gene: TRBV29-1; abundance: NA; d_gene: TRBD2; j_gene: TRBJ2-3; CDR3nt: TGCAGCGTTGAACTAGCGGGAGGCCTCACAGATACGCAGTATTTT; CDR3aa: CSVELAGGLTDTQYF
v_gene: TRBV5-1; abundance: NA; d_gene: TRBD2; j_gene: TRBJ2-7; CDR3nt: TGCGCCAGCAGCTTCCTGACTAGCGGAACCTACGAGCAGTACTTC; CDR3aa: CASSFLTSGTYEQYF
v_gene: TRBV7-9; abundance: NA; d_gene: NA; j_gene: TRBJ2-3; CDR3nt: TGTGCCAGCAGCCTCCGGACAGCCCGACGCACAGATACGCAGTATTTT; CDR3aa: CASSLRTARRTDTQYF
v_gene: TRBV30; abundance: NA; d_gene: NA; j_gene: TRBJ1-1; CDR3nt: TGTGCCTGGACTGTAGGGGCGCGGAAAGCTTTCTTT; CDR3aa: CAWTVGARKAFF
v_gene: TRBV7-9; abundance: NA; d_gene: NA; j_gene: TRBJ1-4; CDR3nt: TGTGCCGGGGGGTCTAATGAAAAACTGTTTTTT; CDR3aa: CAGGSNEKLFF
v_gene: TRBV27; abundance: NA; d_gene: TRBD1; j_gene: TRBJ2-3; CDR3nt: TGTGCCAGGGGGGGACAGGGGGTGATAGATACGCAGTATTTT; CDR3aa: CARGGQGVIDTQYF
v_gene: TRBV18; abundance: once; d_gene: NA; j_gene: TRBJ1-5; CDR3nt: TGTGCCAGCTCACCACAGGGGATGTACAATCAGCCCCAGCATTTT; CDR3aa: CASSPQGMYNQPQHF
v_gene: TRBV6-5; abundance: NA; d_gene: NA; j_gene: TRBJ2-5; CDR3nt: TGTGCCAGCAGTTACCGACGGACCGAGGGAGAGACCCAGTACTTC; CDR3aa: CASSYRRTEGETQYF
v_gene: TRBV11-2; abundance: NA; d_gene: TRBD1; j_gene: TRBJ2-3; CDR3nt: TGTGCCAGCAGCTTAGCAGGGGGCGGACGCACAGATACGCAGTATTTT; CDR3aa: CASSLAGGGRTDTQYF
v_gene: TRBV7-6; abundance: NA; d_gene: TRBD1; j_gene: TRBJ1-4; CDR3nt: TGTGCCAGCAGCCGCCAGGGGGCAGGGTATGAAAAACTGTTTTTT; CDR3aa: CASSRQGAGYEKLFF
v_gene: TRBV7-6; abundance: once; d_gene: TRBD2; j_gene: TRBJ2-1; CDR3nt: TGTGCCAGCAGCCACGGGACTAAGCATGAGCAGTTCTTC; CDR3aa: CASSHGTKHEQFF
v_gene: TRBV6-5; abundance: NA; d_gene: NA; j_gene: TRBJ2-7; CDR3nt: TGTGCCAGCAGGGACAGATCCTACGAGCAGTACTTC; CDR3aa: CASRDRSYEQYF
v_gene: TRBV19; abundance: NA; d_gene: TRBD1; j_gene: TRBJ2-6; CDR3nt: TGTGCCAGTAGTATAGGTCCAGGCAGGGGGCTTGTAGCTGGGGCCAACGTCCTGACTTTC; CDR3aa: CASSIGPGRGLVAGANVLTF
v_gene: TRBV21-1; abundance: NA; d_gene: NA; j_gene: TRBJ1-5; CDR3nt: TGTGCCAGCAGCACATCGGTCGGGACACTTAATCAGCCCCAGCATTTT; CDR3aa: CASSTSVGTLNQPQHF
v_gene: TRBV2; abundance: NA; d_gene: NA; j_gene: TRBJ2-3; CDR3nt: TGTGCCAGCACCTCACTAGGACCCACAGATACGCAGTATTTT; CDR3aa: CASTSLGPTDTQYF
v_gene: TRBV30; abundance: NA; d_gene: NA; j_gene: TRBJ2-5; CDR3nt: TGTGCCTGGAGTTCGCAGGGGCGCTGGCGCGCGAGGGAAGAGACCCAGTACTTC; CDR3aa: CAWSSQGRWRAREETQYF
v_gene: TRBV4-2; abundance: NA; d_gene: NA; j_gene: TRBJ2-7; CDR3nt: TGTGCCAGCAGCCCACGGGACACCTCCTACGAGCAGTACTTC; CDR3aa: CASSPRDTSYEQYF
v_gene: TRBV18; abundance: once; d_gene: TRBD1; j_gene: TRBJ1-2; CDR3nt: TGTGCCAGCTCACCATCCGGGACAGGGGGCTTTATCCACTATGGCTACACCTTC; CDR3aa: CASSPSGTGGFIHYGYTF
v_gene: TRBV7-2; abundance: NA; d_gene: TRBD1; j_gene: TRBJ2-1; CDR3nt: TGTGCCAGCAGCTCCCAGGGGGCTGTAATGTCCAATGAGCAGTTCTTC; CDR3aa: CASSSQGAVMSNEQFF
v_gene: TRBV28; abundance: NA; d_gene: TRBD2; j_gene: TRBJ2-1; CDR3nt: TGTGCCAGCAATTCTCCCTCTAGCGGAAGCTCCTACAATGAGCAGTTCTTC; CDR3aa: CASNSPSSGSSYNEQFF
v_gene: TRBV5-1; abundance: NA; d_gene: TRBD2; j_gene: TRBJ2-7; CDR3nt: TGCGCCAGCAGCCTAGGGACTAGCGGCTCCTACGAGCAGTACTTC; CDR3aa: CASSLGTSGSYEQYF
v_gene: TRBV6-1; abundance: NA; d_gene: TRBD2; j_gene: TRBJ2-2; CDR3nt: TGTGCCAGCAATTTAGCGGGGATAAACACCGGGGAGCTGTTTTTT; CDR3aa: CASNLAGINTGELFF
v_gene: TRBV5-4; abundance: NA; d_gene: NA; j_gene: TRBJ2-1; CDR3nt: TGTGCCAGCAGCCAGGTAGGGGAAATTGGCAATGAGCAGTTCTTC; CDR3aa: CASSQVGEIGNEQFF
v_gene: TRBV27; abundance: NA; d_gene: TRBD1; j_gene: TRBJ1-5; CDR3nt: TGTGCCAGCAGTTTATCCCCACCCGGGACAGGGTACGGTCAGCCCCAGCATTTT; CDR3aa: CASSLSPPGTGYGQPQHF
v_gene: TRBV27; abundance: few; d_gene: TRBD2; j_gene: TRBJ2-1; CDR3nt: TGTGCCAGCACTGAACGCCTAGCGGCCTACAATGAGCAGTTCTTC; CDR3aa: CASTERLAAYNEQFF
v_gene: TRBV14; abundance: NA; d_gene: NA; j_gene: TRBJ1-2; CDR3nt: TGTGCCAGCAGCCCCCCCGGCTATGGCTACACCTTC; CDR3aa: CASSPPGYGYTF
v_gene: TRBV6-1; abundance: NA; d_gene: TRBD2; j_gene: TRBJ2-7; CDR3nt: TGTGCCAGCAGTGGGAGGCGGGGGGTCTACGAGCAGTACTTC; CDR3aa: CASSGRRGVYEQYF
v_gene: TRBV19; abundance: NA; d_gene: NA; j_gene: TRBJ1-2; CDR3nt: TGTGCCAGTAGTATCGTAGGACAGATGTATGGCTACACCTTC; CDR3aa: CASSIVGQMYGYTF